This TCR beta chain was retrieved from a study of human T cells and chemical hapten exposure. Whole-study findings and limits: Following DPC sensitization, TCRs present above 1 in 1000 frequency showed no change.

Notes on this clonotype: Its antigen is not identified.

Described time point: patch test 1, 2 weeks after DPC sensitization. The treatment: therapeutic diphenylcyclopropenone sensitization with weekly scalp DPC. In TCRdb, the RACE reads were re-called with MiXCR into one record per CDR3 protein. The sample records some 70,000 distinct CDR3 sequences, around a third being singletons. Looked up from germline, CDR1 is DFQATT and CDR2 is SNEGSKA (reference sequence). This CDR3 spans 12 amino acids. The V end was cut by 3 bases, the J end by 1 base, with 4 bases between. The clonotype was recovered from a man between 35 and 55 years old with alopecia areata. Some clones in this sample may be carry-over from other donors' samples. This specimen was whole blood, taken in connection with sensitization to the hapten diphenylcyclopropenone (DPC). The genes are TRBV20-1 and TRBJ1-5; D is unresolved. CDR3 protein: CSARESNQPQHF. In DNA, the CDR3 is TGCAGTGCTAGGGAAAGCAATCAGCCCCAGCATTTT.